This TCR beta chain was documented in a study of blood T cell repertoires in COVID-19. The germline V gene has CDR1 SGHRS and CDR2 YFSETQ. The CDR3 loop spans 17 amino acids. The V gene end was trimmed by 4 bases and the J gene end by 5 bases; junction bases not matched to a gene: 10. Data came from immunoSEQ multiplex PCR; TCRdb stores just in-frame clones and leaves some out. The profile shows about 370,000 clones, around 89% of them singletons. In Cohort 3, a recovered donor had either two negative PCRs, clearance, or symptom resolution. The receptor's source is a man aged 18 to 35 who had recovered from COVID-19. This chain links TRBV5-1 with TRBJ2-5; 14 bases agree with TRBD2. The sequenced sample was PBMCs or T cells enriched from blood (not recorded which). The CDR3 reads CASSSGTSGSTRETQYF. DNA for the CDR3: TGCGCCAGCAGCAGTGGGACTAGCGGGAGTACTAGGGAGACCCAGTACTTC. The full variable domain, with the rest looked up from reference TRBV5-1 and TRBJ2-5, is KAGVTQTPRYLIKTRGQQVTLSCSPISGHRSVSWYQQTPGQGLQFLFEYFSETQRNKGNFPGRFSGRQFSNSRSEMNVSTLELGDSALYLCASSSGTSGSTRETQYFGPGTRLLVL.